A selection of T cell receptor beta chains follows, all from one sample in a study of blood T cell repertoires in COVID-19. Method: immunoSEQ multiplex PCR; TCRdb's copy keeps in-frame clones and lacks some. The table lists approximately 230,000 clones, 80% to 90% of them singletons. Sequencing was done on a sample of PBMCs or T cells enriched from blood (not recorded which). The receptors shown here come from a man aged 40-50 years who had recovered from COVID-19. The CDR3 runs from the conserved cysteine through the conserved F or W. D genes are given only for firm matches. Where a row states a size, it is once, few, many or the class of an expanded clone; other rows omit it.

TRBJ1-2,TRBD1,TRBV18,NA,CASSPPNGQGMNGYTF,TGTGCCAGCTCACCACCCAACGGACAGGGAATGAATGGCTACACCTTC
TRBJ2-3,TRBD1,TRBV7-2,NA,CASSSQPGQGDTQYF,TGTGCCAGCAGCTCGCAACCGGGACAGGGAGATACGCAGTATTTT
TRBJ1-4,NA,TRBV4-1,NA,CASSPRWVGEGANEKLFF,TGCGCCAGCAGCCCGAGATGGGTCGGGGAAGGAGCTAATGAAAAACTGTTTTTT
TRBJ2-3,NA,TRBV18,NA,CASSVAEPDTQYF,TGTGCCAGCTCCGTCGCGGAGCCAGATACGCAGTATTTT
TRBJ1-1,TRBD1,TRBV6-5,NA,CASSPGGTEAFF,TGTGCCAGCAGCCCAGGGGGGACTGAAGCTTTCTTT
TRBJ1-1,NA,TRBV2,NA,CASSVRQPTLGTEAFF,TGTGCCAGCAGTGTTCGGCAGCCTACCCTAGGCACTGAAGCTTTCTTT
TRBJ1-2,TRBD1,TRBV23-1,NA,CASSQPDRVWGYTF,TGCGCCAGCAGTCAACCGGACAGGGTTTGGGGCTACACCTTC
TRBJ2-3,TRBD1,TRBV19,NA,CATADRTGVPDTQYF,TGTGCCACAGCGGATCGGACAGGGGTCCCAGATACGCAGTATTTT
TRBJ1-5,NA,TRBV27,NA,CASQRSGAVSNQPQHF,TGTGCCAGCCAAAGGTCAGGGGCGGTGAGCAATCAGCCCCAGCATTTT
TRBJ2-7,TRBD2,TRBV5-4,once,CASSLEVGGVYEQYF,TGTGCCAGCAGCTTGGAGGTGGGGGGGGTATACGAGCAGTACTTC
TRBJ1-1,NA,TRBV6-5,NA,CASSSAGASNTEAFF,TGTGCCAGCAGTTCTGCAGGGGCTTCGAACACTGAAGCTTTCTTT
TRBJ1-4,TRBD1,TRBV3-1/TRBV3-2,NA,CASSPTGTNEKLFF,TGTGCCAGCAGCCCGACAGGGACCAATGAAAAACTGTTTTTT
TRBJ1-3,NA,TRBV28,NA,CASAPPPSSGNTIYF,TGTGCCAGCGCTCCTCCCCCTAGCTCTGGAAACACCATATATTTT
TRBJ1-1,TRBD1,TRBV3-1/TRBV3-2,NA,CASSYWTGENTEAFF,TGTGCCAGCAGCTACTGGACAGGCGAGAACACTGAAGCTTTCTTT
TRBJ1-2,NA,TRBV30,once,CAWSVSGGGGYTF,TGTGCCTGGAGTGTATCTGGGGGAGGTGGCTACACCTTC
TRBJ2-5,TRBD2,TRBV29-1,NA,CSARVGGYQETQYF,TGCAGCGCTAGGGTCGGGGGGTACCAAGAGACCCAGTACTTC
TRBJ1-5,TRBD1,TRBV19,NA,CASGQGASNQPQHF,TGTGCCAGTGGACAGGGGGCGAGCAATCAGCCCCAGCATTTT
TRBJ2-1,TRBD2,TRBV24-1,NA,CAIEVGRESSYNEQFF,TGTGCCATCGAAGTGGGGCGGGAGAGCTCCTACAATGAGCAGTTCTTC
TRBJ1-2,TRBD1,TRBV6-6,NA,CASSSPDRGGGYTF,TGTGCCAGCAGTTCCCCGGACAGGGGGGGTGGCTACACCTTC
TRBJ1-1,NA,TRBV19,NA,CASRQGYRKNTEAFF,TGTGCCAGTAGACAGGGCTATCGAAAGAACACTGAAGCTTTCTTT
TRBJ1-2,NA,TRBV10-3,NA,CAISDRGAYGYTF,TGTGCCATCAGTGATCGCGGCGCCTATGGCTACACCTTC
TRBJ2-3,NA,TRBV1,NA,CTSRRGLSREPTDTQYF,TGCACCAGCAGAAGGGGCCTTTCGCGGGAACCCACAGATACGCAGTATTTT
TRBJ2-5,TRBD2,TRBV2,NA,CASSERLAGVETQYF,TGTGCCAGCAGTGAAAGGCTAGCGGGAGTAGAGACCCAGTACTTC
TRBJ2-3,NA,TRBV18,NA,CASSPTGDFTDTQYF,TGTGCCAGCTCACCAACGGGGGACTTCACAGATACGCAGTATTTT
TRBJ2-3,TRBD2,TRBV5-1,NA,CASSLRAGGPDTQYF,TGCGCCAGCAGCTTGAGGGCGGGGGGCCCAGATACGCAGTATTTT
TRBJ2-7,NA,TRBV3-1/TRBV3-2,NA,CASSRRSREIPEQYF,TGTGCCAGCAGCCGGCGGAGCCGCGAGATACCCGAGCAGTACTTC
TRBJ1-1,NA,TRBV29-1,NA,CSVEYGTEAFF,TGCAGCGTTGAATACGGGACTGAAGCTTTCTTT
TRBJ1-2,NA,TRBV7-6,NA,CATLVGGGYTF,TGTGCCACCCTGGTTGGGGGGGGCTACACCTTC
TRBJ2-3,TRBD1,TRBV10-3,NA,CAIRAGGYDTQYF,TGTGCCATCCGGGCAGGGGGTTACGATACGCAGTATTTT
TRBJ1-5,NA,TRBV21-1,few,CASSRGQEDAQPQHF,TGTGCCAGCAGCAGGGGACAGGAGGATGCTCAGCCCCAGCATTTT
TRBJ2-7,NA,TRBV7-9,NA,CASSLANEQYF,TGTGCCAGCAGCTTAGCTAACGAGCAGTACTTC
TRBJ2-2,NA,TRBV28,NA,CASSLNQGGTGGELFF,TGTGCCAGCAGTTTGAATCAGGGGGGAACAGGCGGGGAGCTGTTTTTT
TRBJ2-5,NA,TRBV4-2,NA,CASSLRLREETQYF,TGTGCCAGCAGCCTGAGACTCCGAGAAGAGACCCAGTACTTC
TRBJ2-7,NA,TRBV30,NA,CAWRPPAGGPYEQYF,TGTGCCTGGAGGCCCCCCGCAGGGGGGCCCTACGAGCAGTACTTC
TRBJ1-2,NA,TRBV29-1,NA,CSVGAREKDGYTF,TGCAGCGTTGGGGCCAGGGAAAAGGATGGCTACACCTTC
TRBJ1-2,NA,TRBV4-3,NA,CASSQKEGRFGLNYGYTF,TGCGCCAGCAGCCAGAAGGAGGGACGGTTTGGTCTTAACTATGGCTACACCTTC
TRBJ1-1,NA,TRBV27,NA,CASSFLGTPNTEAFF,TGTGCCAGCAGTTTTTTAGGGACACCGAACACTGAAGCTTTCTTT
TRBJ1-2,TRBD1,TRBV2,few,CASSLEGQGSGYTF,TGTGCCAGCAGCTTAGAGGGACAGGGGAGTGGCTACACCTTC
TRBJ1-5,TRBD1,TRBV19,NA,CASSIRGTGGAIKPQHF,TGTGCCAGTAGTATTCGTGGGACAGGGGGTGCAATCAAGCCCCAGCATTTT
TRBJ1-5,NA,TRBV19,NA,CASRLLSGNNQPQHF,TGTGCCAGTAGGCTACTCTCCGGGAACAATCAGCCCCAGCATTTT
TRBJ2-1,TRBD2,TRBV10-3,NA,CAISETSGGGNEQFF,TGTGCCATCAGTGAGACTAGCGGGGGAGGGAATGAGCAGTTCTTC
TRBJ2-7,TRBD2,TRBV28,NA,CASSLQTSGGTYEQYF,TGTGCCAGCAGTCTACAGACTAGCGGGGGGACCTACGAGCAGTACTTC
TRBJ1-2,TRBD1,TRBV11-2,NA,CASSFETGVGYGYTF,TGTGCCAGCAGCTTCGAGACAGGGGTAGGCTATGGCTACACCTTC
TRBJ1-6,TRBD1,TRBV2,NA,CASRGPGQINSPLHF,TGTGCCAGCAGGGGACCGGGACAGATTAATTCACCCCTCCACTTT
TRBJ2-2,TRBD2,TRBV6-4,NA,CASSDSGGRTGELFF,TGTGCCAGCAGTGACTCGGGCGGGAGAACCGGGGAGCTGTTTTTT
TRBJ2-7,NA,TRBV12-3/TRBV12-4,NA,CASSPRSYEQYF,TGTGCCAGCAGTCCGCGCTCCTACGAGCAGTACTTC
TRBJ2-6,NA,TRBV12-5,NA,CASGFLMDSMSSGANVLTF,TGTGCTAGTGGTTTCTTAATGGACAGTATGAGCTCTGGGGCCAACGTCCTGACTTTC
TRBJ2-5,NA,TRBV5-1,once,CASSTTSEGLETQYF,TGCGCCAGCAGCACGACTAGTGAGGGATTGGAGACCCAGTACTTC
TRBJ2-7,TRBD1,TRBV6-2/TRBV6-3,NA,CASSYRPGGPTYEQYF,TGTGCCAGCAGTTATCGGCCAGGGGGCCCTACCTACGAGCAGTACTTC
TRBJ2-7,TRBD1,TRBV18,NA,CASTGTGGLVREQYF,TGTGCCAGCACTGGGACAGGGGGCTTGGTCCGCGAGCAGTACTTC
TRBJ1-1,TRBD1,TRBV27,NA,CASSFHTGGTEAFF,TGTGCCAGCAGTTTCCACACAGGGGGCACTGAAGCTTTCTTT
TRBJ1-2,NA,TRBV6-4,NA,CASRPGREAGYTF,TGTGCCAGCAGGCCCGGCAGGGAAGCTGGCTACACCTTC
TRBJ1-6,TRBD1,TRBV28,NA,CASRGTGTGDNSPLHF,TGTGCCAGCAGGGGAACCGGGACAGGGGATAATTCACCCCTCCACTTT